The 10 T cell receptor beta chains below come from one sample, sequenced in a study of CD8 T cells in ankylosing spondylitis. TCRdb independently ran MiXCR on the 5' RACE reads; one entry per CDR3 protein. This table has 150,000 to 200,000 distinct CDR3 sequences, around 13% appearing once. What was sequenced was blood, either unsorted or a sorted T cell fraction (not recorded which). The receptors here all came from a male donor with ankylosing spondylitis or in good health (not recorded which).

The chain combines TRBV3-1 with TRBJ2-3; 14 positions match TRBD2. J lost 2 bases, V lost 4 bases, and 8 bases had no gene match. The CDR3 is 18 residues long. Germline values: CDR1 LGHDT, CDR2 YNNKEL (reference sequence). CDR3: CASSRSGLAGAFTDTQYF. The CDR3 DNA reads as TGTGCCAGCAGCCGTTCGGGACTAGCGGGGGCCTTCACAGATACGCAGTATTTT.

This clonotype was found a few times. This CDR3 reads CASSQEAGYGSYEQYF. In nucleotides, the CDR3 is TGCGCCAGCAGCCAAGAGGCAGGCTACGGCTCCTACGAGCAGTACTTC. The chain joins TRBV4-1 to TRBJ2-7; D remains ambiguous. The germline V gene encodes CDR1 MGHRA and CDR2 YSYEKL. The CDR3 loop spans 16 amino acids. V shed 0 bases and J shed 0 bases, with 12 bases lying between them.

This clonotype was found many times. V gene TRBV27 combines with J gene TRBJ2-7; tentatively, D is TRBD1 (5 bases). This CDR3 is built from 16 residues. The V end was cut by 2 bases, the J end by 0 bases, with 14 bases between. Germline loops: CDR1 MNHEY, CDR2 SMNVEV (reference sequence). CDR3 bases: TGTGCCAGCAGTTTACAGGGTCAGCCCAGCTCCTACGAGCAGTACTTC. Translation gives CASSLQGQPSSYEQYF.

The V gene is TRBV27, the J gene TRBJ2-1, with 7 bases that match TRBD2. Trimming cost V 5 bases and J 8 bases; bases outside gene matches: 12. Germline CDR1 is MNHEY and CDR2 is SMNVEV (reference sequence). The CDR3 has 15 residues. CDR3 sequence reads: CASSLPTSPQDEQFF. The CDR3 DNA follows: TGTGCCAGCAGTCTGCCGACTAGCCCCCAGGATGAGCAGTTCTTC.

This clonotype turned up a few times. This chain links TRBV4-1 with TRBJ1-2, with 7 bases that match TRBD1. With V trimmed by 4 bases and J by 6 bases, 11 bases remained unmatched. The CDR3 has 15 amino acids. CDR1 and CDR2 (germline): MGHRA, YSYEKL. The CDR3 sequence is CASSLVTGINDGYTF. The CDR3 nucleotides read TGCGCCAGCAGCCTGGTGACAGGGATTAATGATGGCTACACCTTC.

The chain links TRBV29-1 to TRBJ1-1; D may be TRBD1 (5 bases). This CDR3 region has 12 residues. The germline V gene encodes CDR1 SQVTM and CDR2 ANQGSEA. V was cut by 6 bases and J by 4 bases, with 12 bases left in between. The CDR3 sequence is CSVVFQGTEAFF. The CDR3, as DNA: TGCAGCGTGGTGTTTCAGGGCACTGAAGCTTTCTTT.

There are a few counts of this clonotype. The chain combines TRBV15 with TRBJ2-7, with TRBD1 as a possible D gene (5 bases). V was pared by 5 bases and J by 0 bases, with 11 bases between. The germline CDR1 and CDR2 sequences are LNHNV and YYDKDF (reference sequence). The CDR3 runs 14 residues. CDR3 coding DNA: TGTGCCACCAGCGATGAACAGGTCTCCTACGAGCAGTACTTC. Its translation: CATSDEQVSYEQYF. The full variable domain, its missing parts supplied by reference TRBV15 and TRBJ2-7, is DAMVIQNPRYQVTQFGKPVTLSCSQTLNHNVMYWYQQKSSQAPKLLFHYYDKDFNNEADTPDNFQSRRPNTSFCFLDIRSPGLGDTAMYLCATSDEQVSYEQYFGPGTRLTVT.

This clonotype was picked up many times. J is TRBJ2-1 and V is TRBV5-1; D unclear. Germline assignment: CDR1 SGHRS and CDR2 YFSETQ. The V gene lost 1 base and the J gene lost 6 bases, with 11 bases spanning the gap. This CDR3 spans 14 amino acids. The CDR3 is CASSLFSSSNEQFF. CDR3 nucleotide sequence: TGCGCCAGCAGCTTGTTTTCCAGTAGCAATGAGCAGTTCTTC.

This chain connects TRBV9 to TRBJ1-2; D is unclear. Germline lookup yields CDR1 SGDLS and CDR2 YYNGEE. Trimming shortened V by 2 bases and J by 0 bases, and 8 bases separated the two germline ends. The CDR3 is made up of 14 amino acids. The CDR3 region is CASSVGRSNYGYTF. DNA of the CDR3: TGTGCCAGCAGCGTCGGACGGTCTAACTATGGCTACACCTTC.

The J gene is TRBJ1-2, the V gene TRBV9; no firm D call. This CDR3 is 12 amino acids long. Trimming cost V 3 bases and J 4 bases, with 7 bases left between them. Germline V gene lookup returns CDR1 SGDLS and CDR2 YYNGEE. The CDR3 sequence is CASSGPPYGYTF. In DNA form, the CDR3 reads TGTGCCAGCAGCGGGCCCCCCTATGGCTACACCTTC. Full variable domain (rest looked up from reference TRBV9 and TRBJ1-2): DSGVTQTPKHLITATGQRVTLRCSPRSGDLSVYWYQQSLDQGLQFLIQYYNGEERAKGNILERFSAQQFPDLHSELNLSSLELGDSALYFCASSGPPYGYTFGSGTRLTVV.